This passage covers 22 T cell receptor beta chains from one sample sequenced in a study. TCRdb itself ran the 5' RACE reads through MiXCR, one entry per CDR3 protein. The table has under 15,000 distinct CDR3 sequences, about a quarter seen once. The sample was naive CD4+ T cells sorted from blood. Subset in this sample: naive CD4+ T cells, CD4+CD45RA+CD25-. The source is a female donor with breast cancer.

This clonotype was seen many times. This chain uses TRBV4-1 with TRBJ1-1; the D gene is possibly TRBD1 (5 bases). The CDR3 has 14 amino acids. The germline V gene encodes CDR1 MGHRA and CDR2 YSYEKL. Trimming took 0 bases from V and 7 from J, leaving 12 bases between them. In nucleotides, the CDR3 is TGCGCCAGCAGCCAAGACCCCGGGGGGAGTGAAGCTTTCTTT. Translation: CASSQDPGGSEAFF.

Worth noting for this clonotype: One end of the junction is discordant with germline, which a read error may explain. This chain uses TRBV12-3 or TRBV12-4 with TRBJ2-7, with 10 positions matching TRBD2. The CDR3 runs 15 residues. This CDR3 is CASSFLGLAGDERYF. CDR3 coding DNA: TGTGCCAGCAGTTTCTTGGGCCTAGCGGGAGACGAGCGGTATTTC.

There are many counts of this clonotype. CDR3 protein: CASSLDSRNYGYTF. CDR3 in DNA: TGCGCCAGCAGCTTGGACAGTAGAAACTATGGCTACACCTTC. V is TRBV5-1 and J is TRBJ1-2, with D unresolved. This CDR3 is built from 14 residues. V lost 0 bases and J lost 2, with 8 bases in between. CDR1 is SGHRS and CDR2 is YFSETQ in the germline V gene.

As for this clonotype: Since a much larger clone is just one base distant, this may be a read error. This CDR3 fails to terminate in the conserved phenylalanine or tryptophan, so it likely reflects a read error. The chain carries TRBV13 and TRBJ2-1; 10 bases are shared with TRBD2. CDR3 size: 16 residues. CDR1 and CDR2 from the germline V gene are PRHDT and FYEKMQ (reference sequence). V was pared by 3 bases and J by 2 bases, with 4 bases of the junction left unmatched. The CDR3 reads CASSFFLAGAYNEQFL. DNA for the CDR3: TGTGCCAGCAGCTTTTTCCTAGCGGGAGCCTACAATGAGCAGTTCCTC.

This clonotype is classed as medium-sized. CDR3 sequence reads: CASSFSFKSQPQHF. CDR3 DNA sequence: TGTGCCAGCAGTTTTTCGTTTAAGAGCCAGCCCCAGCATTTT. This chain joins TRBV12-3 or TRBV12-4 and TRBJ1-5; D uncertain. Trimming took 3 bases from V and 7 from J, leaving 13 bases between them. The CDR3 length is 14 residues.

The chain carries TRBV25-1 and TRBJ2-1, with 9 bases matching TRBD1. J was trimmed by 10 bases and V by 4 bases; bases with no gene match: 5. CDR1 and CDR2 from the germline V gene are MGHDK and SYGVNS. CDR3 length: 13 residues. As DNA, the CDR3 is TGTGCCAGCAGTGGGACAGGGGATGGAGAGCAGTTCTTC. Protein sequence: CASSGTGDGEQFF.

This clonotype has at least ten counts. The V gene is TRBV7-9, the J gene TRBJ2-1; D is possibly TRBD1 (6 bases). The CDR3 sequence is 14 residues long. Germline V lookup: CDR1 SEHNR, CDR2 FQNEAQ (reference sequence). Trimming shortened V by 3 bases and J by 15 bases, and 21 bases separated the two germline ends. CDR3: CASSFHRDTVAGFF. The CDR3 DNA sequence: TGTGCCAGCAGCTTCCACCGGGACACCGTAGCTGGGTTCTTC.

This clonotype appeared once. A much bigger clone sits one base away, suggesting this may be a read error. J is TRBJ2-7 and V is TRBV29-1, with D uncertain. V lost 4 bases, J lost 2 bases, and 12 bases lay in between. The germline gives CDR1 SQVTM, CDR2 ANQGSEA. The length of the CDR3 is 13 residues. The CDR3 nucleotides are TGCAGCGTTGGTGAGACCGCTACCTACGAGCAGTACTTC. This gives the protein CSVGETATYEQYF.

To note about this clonotype: A much larger clone lies a single base off, so this may be a read error. This chain joins TRBV11-2 and TRBJ2-1; D may be TRBD1 (5 bases). The CDR3 covers 12 residues. The V gene lost 5 bases and the J gene lost 10 bases, with 12 bases spanning the gap. CDR1 and CDR2 (germline): SGHAT, FQNNGV. The CDR3: CASSRWTSEQFF. DNA for the CDR3: TGTGCCAGCAGCCGCTGGACAAGCGAGCAGTTCTTC.

Concerning this clonotype itself: A much larger clonotype is one base distant, so this may be a read error. V is TRBV6-5 and J is TRBJ2-7; 8 nucleotides line up with TRBD2. The CDR3 totals 15 residues. Germline V lookup: CDR1 MNHEY, CDR2 SVGAGI. The CDR3 protein is CASSKSGSRTYEQHF. The CDR3 DNA is TGTGCCAGCAGTAAGAGCGGGAGTAGGACCTACGAGCAGCACTTC.

This clonotype is termed medium-sized (0.01 to 0.1%). The chain recombines TRBV4-1 with TRBJ2-1, with 12 bases lining up with TRBD2. CDR1 and CDR2 (germline): MGHRA, YSYEKL. The CDR3 loop spans 15 amino acids. V lost 4 bases to trimming and J lost 4 bases; unmatched junction nucleotides: 2. The CDR3 loop reads CASSPGLAGYNEQFF. The CDR3 coding sequence is TGCGCCAGCAGCCCGGGACTAGCGGGTTACAATGAGCAGTTCTTC.

This clonotype was counted at least ten times. The V and J genes are TRBV2 and TRBJ1-1; D unresolved. The CDR3 has 10 residues. V lost 6 bases and J lost 6, with 5 bases in between. From germline, CDR1 is SNHLY and CDR2 FYNNEI. CDR3 sequence (DNA): TGTGCCAGCAGGGGCCCTGAAGCTTTCTTT. Translated, it gives CASRGPEAFF.

Relative to its sample, this clonotype is medium-sized. The chain uses TRBV11-1 and TRBJ2-2; tentative D call: TRBD1 (5 bases). V lost 5 bases to trimming and J lost 6 bases, with 10 bases between them. The CDR3 extends over 13 amino acids. Germline V lookup: CDR1 SGHAT, CDR2 FQDESV (reference sequence). CDR3: CASSVQGPGELFF. CDR3 DNA sequence: TGTGCCAGCAGCGTCCAGGGTCCCGGGGAGCTGTTTTTT.

This clonotype has ten or more counts. The chain joins TRBV6-6 to TRBJ2-1; the D gene is possibly TRBD2 (5 bases). V lost 2 bases and J 6 bases, leaving 8 bases between the germline ends. CDR1 is MNHNY and CDR2 is SVGAGI in the germline V gene (reference sequence). The CDR3 extends over 13 amino acids. CDR3: CASSYRDRNEQFF. Written as DNA, the CDR3 is TGTGCCAGCAGTTACCGGGATCGCAATGAGCAGTTCTTC.

To note about this clonotype: This sequence may be a read error, since a much larger clone differs from it by one base. The chain combines TRBV30 with TRBJ1-5; D unresolved. From germline, CDR1 is GTSNPN and CDR2 SVGIG (reference sequence). V was clipped by 2 bases and J by 9 bases, with 20 bases between them. The CDR3 covers 15 residues. This chain's CDR3 is CAWSLAEPTYRPQHF. DNA for the CDR3: TGTGCCTGGAGTTTAGCAGAACCGACTTATCGGCCCCAGCATTTT.

There are a few counts of this clonotype. The rearrangement links TRBV13 to TRBJ2-1, with 9 bases lining up with TRBD2. With 1 base clipped from V and 3 bases from J, the junction kept 10 bases outside the gene matches. The CDR3 runs 18 residues. The germline CDR1 and CDR2 sequences are PRHDT and FYEKMQ (reference sequence). The CDR3 DNA sequence: TGTGCCAGCAGCTTAGAGGCTAGCGGGGTTAACTTCTACAATGAGCAGTTCTTC. Amino acids: CASSLEASGVNFYNEQFF.

This clonotype was detected ten times or more. A single base separates this from a much larger clone, so it may be a read error. This rearrangement joins TRBV18 to TRBJ2-5; D is uncertain. Germline V gives CDR1 KGHSH, CDR2 LQKENI. This CDR3 is built from 12 residues. V lost 5 bases and J 0 bases, leaving 4 bases between the germline ends. This CDR3 is CASSTDQETQYF. Written as DNA, the CDR3 is TGTGCCAGCTCAACGGACCAAGAGACCCAGTACTTC.

This clonotype appeared a few times. Being one base from a much bigger clone, this may be a read error. CDR3 amino acids: CASSLAGIEQSF. In nucleotides, the CDR3 is TGTGCCAGCAGCTTAGCGGGGATTGAGCAGTCCTTC. The genes are TRBV11-2 and TRBJ2-1; tentatively, D is TRBD2 (5 bases). The CDR3 is 12 amino acids. CDR1 and CDR2 from the germline V gene are SGHAT and FQNNGV.

As regards this clonotype: A much more abundant neighbour one base away suggests this may be a read error. The chain combines TRBV20-1 with TRBJ2-7, with D unresolved. The CDR3 has 13 amino acids. From germline, CDR1 is DFQATT and CDR2 SNEGSKA (reference sequence). V was clipped by 5 bases and J by 2 bases, with 13 bases between them. In DNA, the CDR3 is TGCAGTGCTGCCCCTGCCGGACCCTACGAGCAGTACTTC. The encoded protein is CSAAPAGPYEQYF.

As concerns this clonotype: One end of the junction varies from germline; a read error may be responsible. V usage is TRBV6-5 and J usage is TRBJ1-1; TRBD1 agrees at 7 bases. Germline V CDR1 and CDR2: MNHEY, SVGAGI. CDR3 length: 17 amino acids. The CDR3 protein is CASSRTWDSSGNTEAFF. The CDR3 nucleotides read TGTGCCAGCAGTAGAACCTGGGACAGCTCTGGAAACACTGAAGCCTTCTTT.

There are a few counts of this clonotype. The chain combines TRBV12-3 or TRBV12-4 with TRBJ2-3; 7 nucleotides agree with TRBD2. V gave up 7 bases and J gave up 1 base; unmatched junction bases: 5. The CDR3 contains 14 residues. CDR3 region: CASTPGGRTDTQYF. As DNA, the CDR3 is TGTGCCAGCACCCCGGGAGGCCGCACAGATACGCAGTATTTT.

This sequence joins TRBV27 and TRBJ1-5, with D uncertain. Germline lookup yields CDR1 MNHEY and CDR2 SMNVEV (reference sequence). V was trimmed by 5 bases and J by 4 bases, leaving 9 bases between them. CDR3 size: 13 residues. This CDR3 is CASSRQANQPQHF. Here the CDR3 DNA reads TGTGCCAGCAGTCGTCAGGCTAATCAGCCCCAGCATTTT.